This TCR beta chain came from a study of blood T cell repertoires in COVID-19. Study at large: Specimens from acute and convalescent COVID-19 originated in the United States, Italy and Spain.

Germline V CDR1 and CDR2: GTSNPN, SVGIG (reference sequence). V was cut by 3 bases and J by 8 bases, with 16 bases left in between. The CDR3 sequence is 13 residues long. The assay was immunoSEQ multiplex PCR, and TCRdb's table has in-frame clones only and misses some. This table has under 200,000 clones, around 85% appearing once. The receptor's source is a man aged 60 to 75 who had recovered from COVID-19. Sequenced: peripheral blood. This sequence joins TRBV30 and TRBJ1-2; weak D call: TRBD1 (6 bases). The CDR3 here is CAWSAWGRDGYTF. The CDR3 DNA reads TGTGCCTGGAGCGCCTGGGGGCGAGACGGCTACACCTTC.